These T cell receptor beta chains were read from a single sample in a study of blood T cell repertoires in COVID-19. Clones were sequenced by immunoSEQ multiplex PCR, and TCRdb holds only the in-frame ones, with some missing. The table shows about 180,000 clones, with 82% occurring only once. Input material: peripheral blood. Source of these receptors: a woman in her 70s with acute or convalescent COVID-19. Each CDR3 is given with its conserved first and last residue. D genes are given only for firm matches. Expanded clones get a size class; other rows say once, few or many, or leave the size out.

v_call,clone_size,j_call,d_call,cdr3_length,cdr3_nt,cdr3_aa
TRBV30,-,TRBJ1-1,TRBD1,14,TGTGCCTGGAGGATCACAGGGGTCGACACTGAAGCTTTCTTT,CAWRITGVDTEAFF
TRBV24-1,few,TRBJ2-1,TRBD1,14,TGTGCCACCAGTGATTGGGACAGGGGCAATGAGCAGTTCTTC,CATSDWDRGNEQFF
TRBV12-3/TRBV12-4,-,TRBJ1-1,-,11,TGTGCCAGCAGTTTGAGCATCAAAGCTTTCTTT,CASSLSIKAFF
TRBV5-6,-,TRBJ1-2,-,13,TGTGCCAGCTGTGGAGACTTAGGATATGGCTACACCTTC,CASCGDLGYGYTF
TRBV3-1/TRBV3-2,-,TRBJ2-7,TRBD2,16,TGTGCCAGCAGCCCGATTTTAGGACTAGCACAGTACGAGCAGTACTTC,CASSPILGLAQYEQYF
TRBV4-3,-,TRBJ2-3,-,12,TGCGCCAGCAGCCAAGCAACAGATACGCAGTATTTT,CASSQATDTQYF
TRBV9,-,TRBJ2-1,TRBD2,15,TGTGCCAGCAGCGTTACTAGCGGGGGTTACAATGAGCAGTTCTTC,CASSVTSGGYNEQFF
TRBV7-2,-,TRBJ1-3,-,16,TGTGCCAGCAGCTCAAACCGACAGGTTGCTCGAAACACCATATATTTT,CASSSNRQVARNTIYF
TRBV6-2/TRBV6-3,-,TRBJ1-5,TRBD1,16,TGTGCCAGCAGTACCAGGACAGGGGGAAGCAATCAGCCCCAGCATTTT,CASSTRTGGSNQPQHF
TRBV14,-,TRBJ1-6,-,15,TGTGCCAGCAGCGACCGACAAATTAGTAATTCACCCCTCCACTTT,CASSDRQISNSPLHF
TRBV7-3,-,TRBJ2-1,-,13,TGTGCCAGCAGCTCCGACAGGTACAATGAGCAGTTCTTC,CASSSDRYNEQFF
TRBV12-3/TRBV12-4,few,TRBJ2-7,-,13,TGTGCCAGCAGTTTGGGGGGTAGTTACGAGCAGTACTTC,CASSLGGSYEQYF
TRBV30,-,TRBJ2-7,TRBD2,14,TGTGCCTGGAGTGTACGGTCGGGGGGGCGCGAGCAGTACTTC,CAWSVRSGGREQYF
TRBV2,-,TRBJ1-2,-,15,TGTGCCAGCAGTGATCGGGAGGGCTCGATCCTGGGCTACACCTTC,CASSDREGSILGYTF
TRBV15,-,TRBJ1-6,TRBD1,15,TGTGCCACCAGCAGAGATCACAGGGGCAATTCACCCCTCCACTTT,CATSRDHRGNSPLHF
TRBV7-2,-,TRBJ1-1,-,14,TGTGCCAGCAGCGCACAGGGCAGAAACACTGAAGCTTTCTTT,CASSAQGRNTEAFF
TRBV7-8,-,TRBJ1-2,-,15,TGTGCCAGCAGCTTAGCTCTGGACAGCGCCTATGGCTACACCTTC,CASSLALDSAYGYTF
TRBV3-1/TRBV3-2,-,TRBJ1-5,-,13,TGTGCCAGCAGCCAAGCCCTCGATCAGCCCCAGCATTTT,CASSQALDQPQHF
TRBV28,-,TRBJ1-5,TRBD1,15,TGTGCCAGGACAGGGGGCGAACCGAGCAATCAGCCCCAGCATTTT,CARTGGEPSNQPQHF
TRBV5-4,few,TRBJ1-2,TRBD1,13,TGTGCCAGCAGCTCGACAGGGAACTATGGCTACACCTTC,CASSSTGNYGYTF
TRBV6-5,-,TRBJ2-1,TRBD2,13,TGTGCCAGCAGCGGATCGGGACTAGCAAAGCAGTTCTTC,CASSGSGLAKQFF
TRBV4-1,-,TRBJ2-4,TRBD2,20,TGCGCCAGCAGCCAAGCGGGGGGGGAGCGGGAGAGGTCGGGCAAAAACATTCAGTACTTC,CASSQAGGERERSGKNIQYF
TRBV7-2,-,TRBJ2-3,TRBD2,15,TGTGCCAGCAGGGGAGACGCGGGGGGAACAGATACGCAGTATTTT,CASRGDAGGTDTQYF
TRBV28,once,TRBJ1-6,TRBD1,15,TGTGCCAGCAGTTTATTAGGGGGCGAACAATCACCCCTCCACTTT,CASSLLGGEQSPLHF
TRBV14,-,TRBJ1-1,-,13,TGTGCCAGCAGCCGCGACATGAACACTGAAGCTTTCTTT,CASSRDMNTEAFF
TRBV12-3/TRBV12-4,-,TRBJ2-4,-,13,TGTGCCAGCAGTTTATCCAGGGGAGACATTCAGTACTTC,CASSLSRGDIQYF
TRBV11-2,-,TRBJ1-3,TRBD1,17,TGTGCCAGCAGCCAAAATCCGGGACAGACCTCTGGAAACACCATATATTTT,CASSQNPGQTSGNTIYF
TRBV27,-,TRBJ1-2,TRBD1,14,TGTGCCAGCAGTTTCTACGGACAGGACTATGGCTACACCTTC,CASSFYGQDYGYTF
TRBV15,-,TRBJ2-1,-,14,TGTGCCACCAGCAGGAGCGGGCCCTACAATGAGCAGTTCTTC,CATSRSGPYNEQFF
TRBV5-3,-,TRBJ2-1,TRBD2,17,TGTGCCAGAAGCCTCTGGACTAGCGGGAGGTGCTACAATGAGCAGTTCTTC,CARSLWTSGRCYNEQFF
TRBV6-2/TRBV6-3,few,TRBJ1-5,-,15,TGTGCCAGCAGTTGGGGGGGTTCCGGCAATCAGCCCCAGCATTTT,CASSWGGSGNQPQHF
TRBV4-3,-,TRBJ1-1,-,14,TGCGCCAGCAGCCAAGAATTGGGTCATCGGGGAGCTTTCTTT,CASSQELGHRGAFF
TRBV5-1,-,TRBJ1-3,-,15,TGCGCCAGCAGCTTGGACAGCCACTCTGGAAACACCATATATTTT,CASSLDSHSGNTIYF
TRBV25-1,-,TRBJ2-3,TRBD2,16,TGTGCCAGCAGTGACCCCGGGAGGGCGGGGTTCGATACGCAGTATTTT,CASSDPGRAGFDTQYF
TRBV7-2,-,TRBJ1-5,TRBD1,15,TGTGCCAGCAGCTTAACAGGGGGAGTACATCAGCCCCAGCATTTT,CASSLTGGVHQPQHF
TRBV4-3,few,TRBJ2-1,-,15,TGCGCCAGCAGCCCCACAACCCGTCTAGCCCTAGAGCAGTTCTTC,CASSPTTRLALEQFF
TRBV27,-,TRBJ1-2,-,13,TGTGCCAGCAGTTTCTCTGTTAACTATGGCTACACCTTC,CASSFSVNYGYTF
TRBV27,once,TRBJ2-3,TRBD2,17,TGTGCCAGCAGTTCTGTCCCTATAGCGGGAGTCCCAGATACGCAGTATTTT,CASSSVPIAGVPDTQYF
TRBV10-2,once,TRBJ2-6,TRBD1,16,TGCGCCAGCAGCGTTAACAGGGGGGCTGGGGCCAACGTCCTGACTTTC,CASSVNRGAGANVLTF
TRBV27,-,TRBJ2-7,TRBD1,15,TGTGCCAGCAGTCCAGGACAGGGGTTTAGCTACGAGCAGTACTTC,CASSPGQGFSYEQYF
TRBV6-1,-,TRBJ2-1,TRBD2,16,TGTGCCAGCAGTGAACACCTAGCGGGTGAACGCAATGAGCAGTTCTTC,CASSEHLAGERNEQFF
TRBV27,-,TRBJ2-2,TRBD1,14,TGTGCCAGCAGTTTAGACAGGGTAGCCGGGGAGCTGTTTTTT,CASSLDRVAGELFF
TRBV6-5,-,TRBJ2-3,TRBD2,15,TGTGCCAGCACCCCACCGGGACTAGCGGTCCCTCGGCAGTATTTT,CASTPPGLAVPRQYF
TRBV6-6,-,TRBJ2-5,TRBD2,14,TGTGCCAGCACCTCTAGCGGGGGGGCACAGACCCAGTACTTC,CASTSSGGAQTQYF
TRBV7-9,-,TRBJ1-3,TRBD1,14,TGTGCCAGCAGCTTTGGACAGGGGGCAGACACCATATATTTT,CASSFGQGADTIYF
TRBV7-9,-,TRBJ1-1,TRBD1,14,TGTGCCAGCAGCCAACAGGGGGGAAGCACTGAAGCTTTCTTT,CASSQQGGSTEAFF
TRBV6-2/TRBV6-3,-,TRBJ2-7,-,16,TGTGCCAGCAGTTACTCGGCTAGCTCGAGCTGGCTCGAGCAGTACTTC,CASSYSASSSWLEQYF
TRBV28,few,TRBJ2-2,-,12,TGTGCCAGCAGGCTATCCACCGGGGAGCTGTTTTTT,CASRLSTGELFF
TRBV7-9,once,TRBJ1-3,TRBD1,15,TGTGCCAGCAGCTTAGATCCGGGACAGGGGAACACCATATATTTT,CASSLDPGQGNTIYF
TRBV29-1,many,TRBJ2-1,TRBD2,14,TGCAGCGTCGCCGCCGGGACTAGCGGAAATGAGCAGTTCTTC,CSVAAGTSGNEQFF
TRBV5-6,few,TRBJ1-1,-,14,TGTGCCAGCAGCTTGTTCGTCCTGAACACTGAAGCTTTCTTT,CASSLFVLNTEAFF
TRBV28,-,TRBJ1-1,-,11,TGTGCCAGCGCGGATGACACTGAAGCTTTCTTT,CASADDTEAFF
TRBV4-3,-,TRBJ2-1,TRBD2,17,TGCGCCAGCAGCCAAGACTGGTTGCGGGAGGGCCCCAATGAGCAGTTCTTC,CASSQDWLREGPNEQFF
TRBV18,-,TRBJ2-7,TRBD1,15,TGTGCCAGCTCACCACCGTCGACAGGGGGCGGCGAGCAGTACTTC,CASSPPSTGGGEQYF
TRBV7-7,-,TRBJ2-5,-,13,TGTGCTAGCAGCGATCAGGGATTAGAGACCCAGTACTTC,CASSDQGLETQYF
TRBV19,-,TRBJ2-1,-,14,TGTGCCAGTAGTATAGGGAGCAGACACAATGAGCAGTTCTTC,CASSIGSRHNEQFF
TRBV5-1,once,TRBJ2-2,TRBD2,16,TGCGCCAGCAGCCTGGGACTAGCGGGGAACACCGGGGAGCTGTTTTTT,CASSLGLAGNTGELFF